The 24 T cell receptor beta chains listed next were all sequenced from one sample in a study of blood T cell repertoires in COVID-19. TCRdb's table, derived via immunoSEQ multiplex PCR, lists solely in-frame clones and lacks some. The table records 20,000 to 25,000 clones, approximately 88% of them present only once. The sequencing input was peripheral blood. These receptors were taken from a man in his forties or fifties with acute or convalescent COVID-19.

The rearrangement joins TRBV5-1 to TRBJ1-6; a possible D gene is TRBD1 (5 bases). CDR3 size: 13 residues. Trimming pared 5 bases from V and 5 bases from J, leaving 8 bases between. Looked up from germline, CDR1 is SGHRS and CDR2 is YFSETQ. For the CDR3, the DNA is TGCGCCAGCAGTCCCAGGGATAATTCACCCCTCCACTTT. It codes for CASSPRDNSPLHF.

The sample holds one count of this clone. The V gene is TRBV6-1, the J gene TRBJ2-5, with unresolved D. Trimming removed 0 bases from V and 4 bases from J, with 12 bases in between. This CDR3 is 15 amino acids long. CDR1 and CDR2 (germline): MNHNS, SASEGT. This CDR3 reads CASSEALRLGETQYF. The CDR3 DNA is TGTGCCAGCAGTGAAGCGCTGCGGTTGGGAGAGACCCAGTACTTC.

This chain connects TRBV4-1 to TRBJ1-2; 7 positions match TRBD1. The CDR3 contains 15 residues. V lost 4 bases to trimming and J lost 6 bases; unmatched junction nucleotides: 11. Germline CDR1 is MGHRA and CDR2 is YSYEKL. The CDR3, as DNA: TGCGCCAGCAGCCCTATCGGACAGGCTATGAATGGCTACACCTTC. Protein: CASSPIGQAMNGYTF.

Here the CDR3 DNA reads TGTGCCAGCAGCTTGGGAGGGGGAACAGATACGCAGTATTTT. Translating gives CASSLGGGTDTQYF. The V call is TRBV5-5, the J call TRBJ2-3; tentative D call: TRBD1 (6 bases). The V gene lost 0 bases and the J gene lost 3 bases, with 8 bases spanning the gap. Germline V CDR1 and CDR2: SGHKS, YYEKEE (reference sequence). The CDR3 totals 14 residues. The entire variable domain, with the rest obtained from reference TRBV5-5 and TRBJ2-3, is as follows: DAGVTQSPTHLIKTRGQQVTLRCSPISGHKSVSWYQQVLGQGPQFIFQYYEKEERGRGNFPDRFSARQFPNYSSELNVNALLLGDSALYLCASSLGGGTDTQYFGPGTRLTVL.

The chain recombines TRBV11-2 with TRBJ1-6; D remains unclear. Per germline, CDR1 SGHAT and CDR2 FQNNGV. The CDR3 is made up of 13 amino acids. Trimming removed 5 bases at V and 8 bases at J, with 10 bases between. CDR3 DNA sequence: TGTGCCAGCAGCCGTGGAGTGGATTCACCCCTCCACTTT. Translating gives CASSRGVDSPLHF. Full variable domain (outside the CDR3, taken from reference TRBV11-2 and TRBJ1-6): EAGVAQSPRYKIIEKRQSVAFWCNPISGHATLYWYQQILGQGPKLLIQFQNNGVVDDSQLPKDRFSAERLKGVDSTLKIQPAKLEDSAVYLCASSRGVDSPLHFGNGTRLTVT.

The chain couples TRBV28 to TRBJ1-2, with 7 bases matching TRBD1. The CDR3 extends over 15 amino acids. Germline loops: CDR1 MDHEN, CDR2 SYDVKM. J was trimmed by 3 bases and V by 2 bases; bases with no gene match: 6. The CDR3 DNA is TGTGCCAGCAGTTTAGGAGGCCAGGGGGACTATGGCTACACCTTC. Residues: CASSLGGQGDYGYTF.

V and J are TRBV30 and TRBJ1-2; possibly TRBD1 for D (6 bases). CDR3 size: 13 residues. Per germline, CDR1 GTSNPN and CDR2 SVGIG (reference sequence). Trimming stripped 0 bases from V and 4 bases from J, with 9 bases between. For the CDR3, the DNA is TGTGCCTGGAGTGTACAGGGTAGCTATGGCTACACCTTC. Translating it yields CAWSVQGSYGYTF.

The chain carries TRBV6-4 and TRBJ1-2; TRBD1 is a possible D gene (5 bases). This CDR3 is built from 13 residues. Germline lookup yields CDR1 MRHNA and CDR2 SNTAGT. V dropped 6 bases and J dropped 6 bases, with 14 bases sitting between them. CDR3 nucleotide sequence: TGTGCCAGCAGATCGACAGAGTACGATGGCTACACCTTC. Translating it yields CASRSTEYDGYTF.

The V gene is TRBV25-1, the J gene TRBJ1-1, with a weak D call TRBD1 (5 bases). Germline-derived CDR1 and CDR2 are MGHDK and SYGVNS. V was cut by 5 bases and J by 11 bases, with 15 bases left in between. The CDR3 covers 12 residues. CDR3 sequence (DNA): TGTGCCAGCAGTTGGGGGGAAGGGAATGCTTTCTTT. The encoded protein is CASSWGEGNAFF.

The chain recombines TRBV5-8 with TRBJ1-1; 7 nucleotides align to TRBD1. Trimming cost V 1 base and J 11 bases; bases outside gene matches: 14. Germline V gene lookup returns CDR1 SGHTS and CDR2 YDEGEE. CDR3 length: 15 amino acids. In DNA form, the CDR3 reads TGTGCCAGCAGCTTGCATCCCGGGACAGCACTCGGGGCTTTCTTT. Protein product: CASSLHPGTALGAFF.

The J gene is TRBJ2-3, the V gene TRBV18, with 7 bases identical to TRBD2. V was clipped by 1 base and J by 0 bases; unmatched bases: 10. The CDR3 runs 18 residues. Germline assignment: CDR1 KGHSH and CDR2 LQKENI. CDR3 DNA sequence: TGTGCCAGCTCACCACAGTGGGACTACAAAGCTAGCACAGATACGCAGTATTTT. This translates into CASSPQWDYKASTDTQYF.

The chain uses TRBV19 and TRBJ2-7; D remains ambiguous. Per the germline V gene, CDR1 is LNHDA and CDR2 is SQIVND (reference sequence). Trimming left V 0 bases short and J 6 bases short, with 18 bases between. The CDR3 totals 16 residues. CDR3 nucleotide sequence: TGTGCCAGTAGTATAGAAAACAGAATAACACTCTCCGAGCAGTACTTC. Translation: CASSIENRITLSEQYF.

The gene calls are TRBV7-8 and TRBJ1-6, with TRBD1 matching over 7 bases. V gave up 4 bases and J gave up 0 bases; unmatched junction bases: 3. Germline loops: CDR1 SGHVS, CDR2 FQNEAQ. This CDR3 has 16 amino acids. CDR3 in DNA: TGTGCCAGCAGCTCTTCAGGGGGCTCCTATAATTCACCCCTCCACTTT. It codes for CASSSSGGSYNSPLHF.

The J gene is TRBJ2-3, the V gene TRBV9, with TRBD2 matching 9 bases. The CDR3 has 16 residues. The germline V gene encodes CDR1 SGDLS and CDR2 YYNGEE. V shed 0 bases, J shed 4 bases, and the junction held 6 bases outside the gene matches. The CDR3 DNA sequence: TGTGCCAGCAGCGTAGTCGGAGCGGGGGGTGCAGATACGCAGTATTTT. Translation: CASSVVGAGGADTQYF.

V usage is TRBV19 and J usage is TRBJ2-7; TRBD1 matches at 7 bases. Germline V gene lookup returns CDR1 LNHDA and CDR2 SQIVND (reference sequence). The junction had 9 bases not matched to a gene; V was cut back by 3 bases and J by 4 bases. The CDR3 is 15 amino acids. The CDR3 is CASSMLDRPVYEQYF. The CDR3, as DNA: TGTGCCAGTAGTATGTTGGACAGGCCCGTTTACGAGCAGTACTTC. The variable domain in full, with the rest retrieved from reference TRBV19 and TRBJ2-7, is DGGITQSPKYLFRKEGQNVTLSCEQNLNHDAMYWYRQDPGQGLRLIYYSQIVNDFQKGDIAEGYSVSREKKESFPLTVTSAQKNPTAFYLCASSMLDRPVYEQYFGPGTRLTVT.

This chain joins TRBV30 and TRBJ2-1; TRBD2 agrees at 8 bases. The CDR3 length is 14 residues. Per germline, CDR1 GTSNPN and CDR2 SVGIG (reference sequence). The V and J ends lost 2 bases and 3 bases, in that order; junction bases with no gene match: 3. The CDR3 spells CAWSLSGGYNEQFF. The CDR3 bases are TGTGCCTGGAGTTTGAGCGGGGGCTACAATGAGCAGTTCTTC.

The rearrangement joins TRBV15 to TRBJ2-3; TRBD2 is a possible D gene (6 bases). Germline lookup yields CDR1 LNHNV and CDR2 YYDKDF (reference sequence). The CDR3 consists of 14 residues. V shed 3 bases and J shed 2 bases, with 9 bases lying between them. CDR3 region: CATSSPSDTDTQYF. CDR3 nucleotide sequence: TGTGCCACCAGCAGCCCTAGCGACACAGATACGCAGTATTTT. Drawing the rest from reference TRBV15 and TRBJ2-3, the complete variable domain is DAMVIQNPRYQVTQFGKPVTLSCSQTLNHNVMYWYQQKSSQAPKLLFHYYDKDFNNEADTPDNFQSRRPNTSFCFLDIRSPGLGDTAMYLCATSSPSDTDTQYFGPGTRLTVL.

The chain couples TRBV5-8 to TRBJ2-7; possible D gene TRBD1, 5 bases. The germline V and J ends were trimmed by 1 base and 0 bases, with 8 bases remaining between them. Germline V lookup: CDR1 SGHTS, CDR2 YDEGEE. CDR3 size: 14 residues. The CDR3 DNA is TGTGCCAGCAGCTTGTCAGGGTTCTCCTACGAGCAGTACTTC. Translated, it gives CASSLSGFSYEQYF.

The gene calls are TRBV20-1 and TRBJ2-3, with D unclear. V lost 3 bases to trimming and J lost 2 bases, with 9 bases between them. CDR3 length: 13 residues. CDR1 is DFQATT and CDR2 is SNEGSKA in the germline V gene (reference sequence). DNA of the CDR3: TGCAGTGCTAGTGCAGCGTCCACAGATACGCAGTATTTT. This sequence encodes CSASAASTDTQYF.

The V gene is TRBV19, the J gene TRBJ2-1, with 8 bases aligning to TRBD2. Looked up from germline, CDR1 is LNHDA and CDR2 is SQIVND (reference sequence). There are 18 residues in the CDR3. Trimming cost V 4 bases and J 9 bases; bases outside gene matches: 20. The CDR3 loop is CASSTFSREGAAIGEQFF. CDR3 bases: TGTGCCAGTAGTACCTTTTCACGGGAGGGCGCCGCGATAGGTGAGCAGTTCTTC.

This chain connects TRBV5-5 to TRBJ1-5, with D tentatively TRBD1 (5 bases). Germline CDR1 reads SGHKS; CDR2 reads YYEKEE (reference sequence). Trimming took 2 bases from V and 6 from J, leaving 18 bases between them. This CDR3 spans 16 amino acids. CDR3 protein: CASSLTGTLYSQPQHF. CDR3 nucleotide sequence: TGTGCCAGCAGCTTAACCGGGACTCTATATTCTCAGCCCCAGCATTTT.

As DNA, the CDR3 is TGTGCCAGCAGCCGCCCCCTGGCGGGGGGATACGAGCAGTACTTC. Amino acids: CASSRPLAGGYEQYF. The V gene is TRBV11-2, the J gene TRBJ2-7; 8 bases are a match to TRBD2. The germline V gene has CDR1 SGHAT and CDR2 FQNNGV. The junction had 10 bases not matched to a gene; V was cut back by 5 bases and J by 4 bases. CDR3 size: 15 residues.

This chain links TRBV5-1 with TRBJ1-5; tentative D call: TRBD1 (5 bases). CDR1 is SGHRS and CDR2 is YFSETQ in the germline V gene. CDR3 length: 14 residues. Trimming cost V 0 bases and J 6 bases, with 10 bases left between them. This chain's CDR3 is CASSLGQGSQPQHF. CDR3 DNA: TGCGCCAGCAGCTTGGGCCAGGGAAGTCAGCCCCAGCATTTT.

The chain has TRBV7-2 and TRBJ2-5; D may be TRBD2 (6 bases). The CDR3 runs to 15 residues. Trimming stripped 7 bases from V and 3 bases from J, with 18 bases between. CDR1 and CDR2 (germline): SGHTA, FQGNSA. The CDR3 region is CASTFLDWGEETQYF. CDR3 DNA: TGTGCCAGCACCTTCCTGGACTGGGGGGAAGAGACCCAGTACTTC.